This entry describes one T cell receptor (beta chain). The antigen is unknown. The data were obtained in a study of cytomegalovirus exposure and HLA in healthy donors. Study context: Unique TCRs numbering approximately 81 million, obtained from HLA-typed donors, made up an early data release. General study findings and limits: Within an earlier analysis, most TCR beta V segments proved productive either about 87% or about 30% of the time. Specific recognition of CMV antigens was confirmed in vitro for three chains (all CMV-associated). Researchers reportedly found TCR beta sequences accurately predicted most subjects' HLA-A and HLA-B alleles.

The CDR3 is 16 amino acids. The germline V gene has CDR1 MDHEN and CDR2 SYDVKM. The ends were cut back, 2 bases at V and 4 bases at J, with 17 bases in the middle. 13 Jbeta primers and 60 Vbeta primers were used for the PCR. Sequenced by immunoSEQ multiplex PCR; TCRdb stores in-frame clones only, minus some. The sample has roughly 200,000 clones, roughly 87% seen once; the top ten hold around 0.52%. The sequencing input was PBMCs. The clonotype was recovered from a woman aged 45-60 years in good health and CMV-seronegative. The chain uses TRBV28 and TRBJ2-5, with D maybe TRBD1 (5 bases). The CDR3 loop reads CASSLGAALWGETQYF. The CDR3 bases are TGTGCCAGCAGTTTAGGGGCGGCTCTTTGGGGAGAGACCCAGTACTTC.